This is a list of T cell receptor beta chains from one sample in a study of patients and donors after allogeneic stem cell transplantation. TCRdb itself ran the RT-PCR reads through MiXCR, one entry per CDR3 protein. The repertoire has fewer than 180,000 distinct CDR3 sequences, over 35% of them found once; the top ten carry around 50%. Sample: blood, either unsorted or a sorted T cell fraction (not recorded which). The receptors originated from a human donor who was either an allogeneic HSCT recipient or a stem cell or donor lymphocyte infusion donor (not recorded which). It is not recorded whose cells these are; they may come from a transplant donor. The CDR3 runs from the conserved cysteine through the conserved F or W. D genes are given only for firm matches. Some rows have no size entry. The others give once, few or many, or a class for an expanded clone.

v_gene: TRBV12-3/TRBV12-4; j_gene: TRBJ1-1; d_gene: .; abundance: few; CDR3aa: CASSQDSDYTEAFF; CDR3nt: TGTGCCAGCAGCCAGGACAGCGATTACACTGAAGCTTTCTTT
v_gene: TRBV20-1; j_gene: TRBJ1-2; d_gene: .; abundance: .; CDR3aa: CSARDEGHGYTF; CDR3nt: TGCAGTGCTAGAGATGAAGGGCACGGCTACACCTTC
v_gene: TRBV7-2; j_gene: TRBJ1-3; d_gene: .; abundance: few; CDR3aa: CASSPRDDSGNTIYF; CDR3nt: TGTGCCAGCAGCCCTCGGGACGACTCTGGAAACACCATATATTTT
v_gene: TRBV12-3/TRBV12-4; j_gene: TRBJ2-3; d_gene: TRBD2; abundance: .; CDR3aa: CASNTRGGFSDTQYF; CDR3nt: TGTGCCAGCAACACTCGCGGGGGGTTTTCAGATACGCAGTATTTT
v_gene: TRBV29-1; j_gene: TRBJ1-1; d_gene: .; abundance: few; CDR3aa: CSVRQVTEAFF; CDR3nt: TGCAGCGTAAGACAGGTAACTGAAGCTTTCTTT
v_gene: TRBV25-1; j_gene: TRBJ1-2; d_gene: .; abundance: .; CDR3aa: CASTGGQPSVYGYTF; CDR3nt: TGTGCCAGCACCGGAGGACAGCCTTCTGTATATGGCTACACCTTC
v_gene: TRBV6-1; j_gene: TRBJ1-2; d_gene: .; abundance: few; CDR3aa: CASSEHPLGAGKGYTF; CDR3nt: TGTGCCAGCAGTGAACACCCTCTGGGGGCAGGGAAAGGCTACACCTTC
v_gene: TRBV7-9; j_gene: TRBJ2-3; d_gene: TRBD2; abundance: .; CDR3aa: CASSHLAGALTDTQYF; CDR3nt: TGTGCCAGCAGCCATCTAGCGGGGGCCCTCACAGATACGCAGTATTTT
v_gene: TRBV9; j_gene: TRBJ1-4; d_gene: .; abundance: few; CDR3aa: CASSFSVATNEKLFF; CDR3nt: TGTGCCAGCAGTTTCTCTGTTGCAACTAATGAAAAACTGTTTTTT
v_gene: TRBV24-1; j_gene: TRBJ1-3; d_gene: .; abundance: .; CDR3aa: CATSDPQGEIGNTIYF; CDR3nt: TGTGCCACCAGTGATCCCCAGGGAGAAATTGGAAACACCATATATTTT
v_gene: TRBV6-2/TRBV6-3; j_gene: TRBJ2-3; d_gene: TRBD2; abundance: .; CDR3aa: CASTGTSWRDTQYF; CDR3nt: TGTGCCAGCACCGGGACTAGCTGGAGAGATACGCAGTATTTT
v_gene: TRBV12-3/TRBV12-4; j_gene: TRBJ1-5; d_gene: .; abundance: .; CDR3aa: CASTIQSNQPQHF; CDR3nt: TGTGCCAGCACTATACAGAGCAATCAGCCCCAGCATTTT
v_gene: TRBV4-2; j_gene: TRBJ1-4; d_gene: .; abundance: few; CDR3aa: CASSHNKETNEKLFF; CDR3nt: TGTGCCAGCAGCCACAACAAGGAAACTAATGAAAAACTGTTTTTT
v_gene: TRBV27; j_gene: TRBJ1-1; d_gene: TRBD1; abundance: once; CDR3aa: CASSLHRGVNTEAFF; CDR3nt: TGTGCCAGCAGTCTCCACAGGGGAGTGAACACTGAAGCTTTCTTT
v_gene: TRBV5-8; j_gene: TRBJ1-1; d_gene: .; abundance: few; CDR3aa: CASSFEGTEAFF; CDR3nt: TGTGCCAGCAGCTTCGAGGGCACTGAAGCTTTCTTT